These 25 T cell receptor beta chains originate from one sample sequenced in a study of beta chain features in type 1 diabetes (dated by TCRdb to the late 2010s). The full study reports these points: Type 1 diabetes patients showed a moderate but significant shortening of TCRB CDR3 length in all four CD4+ subsets.

Antigens for these TCRs are unknown. The library was prepared using the immunoSEQ multiplex PCR assay. All of the isolated RNA was reverse transcribed with the High Capacity cDNA Reverse Transcription Kit, so expressed TCRB transcripts were sequenced. TCRdb holds this immuneACCESS table with in-frame rearrangements only. Some clones are missing; in checked studies, unresolved V genes explain under half, and the rest has no known cause. Present in this sample are roughly 300,000 clones, roughly an eighth of which were seen just once. Of the sample, 0.017% falls within the top ten clones. The specimen was naive CD4+ T cells from blood. The cell subset or site tag for this specimen amounts to: true naive CD4+ T cells. These TCRs come from a man between 25 and 39 years old with type 1 diabetes.

Notes on this clone: No DNA is shown, since the ends of the CDR3 on it are uncertain; the CDR3 is the one TCRdb lists. The chain employs TRBV5-4 and TRBJ2-6; the DNA was not used to check the table's D call, TRBD2. Germline V lookup: CDR1 SGHNT, CDR2 YYREEE (reference sequence). 16 amino acids form the CDR3, both terminal residues included. CDR3 sequence: CASSPRGTFGANVLTF.

The table lists this clone with a few counts. The chain combines TRBV30 with TRBJ2-1; unclear D gene. The CDR3 sequence is 11 residues long. CDR1 GTSNPN and CDR2 SVGIG come from the germline V gene (reference sequence). V lost 2 bases and J lost 7, with 6 bases in between. The CDR3 region has the DNA TGTGCCTGGAGTCCTCTTAATGAGCAGTTCTTC. It yields the protein CAWSPLNEQFF.

The chain combines TRBV5-1 with TRBJ2-7, with 9 nucleotides matching TRBD2. Germline CDR1 and CDR2: SGHRS and YFSETQ. The CDR3 runs to 14 residues. The ends lost 4 bases at V and 4 bases at J; junction bases unmatched: 6. CDR3 sequence: CASSQGLALYEQYF. The CDR3 nucleotides read TGCGCCAGCAGCCAGGGACTAGCTTTATACGAGCAGTACTTC.

The rearrangement uses TRBV14 and TRBJ2-7, with unresolved D. From germline, CDR1 is SGHDN and CDR2 FVKESK. The CDR3 is 15 residues long. The V gene lost 0 bases and the J gene lost 1 base, with 10 bases spanning the gap. CDR3 bases: TGTGCCAGCAGCCAAGATCCGACACGTTCCTACGAGCAGTACTTC. It yields the protein CASSQDPTRSYEQYF.

The genes are TRBV28 and TRBJ2-7; D is unclear. Germline V CDR1 and CDR2: MDHEN, SYDVKM. This CDR3 has 12 residues. Trimming took 6 bases from V and 3 from J, leaving 9 bases between them. CDR3 sequence reads: CASRRRVYEQYF. The DNA for the CDR3 is TGTGCCAGCAGGAGGAGAGTCTACGAGCAGTACTTC. The entire variable domain, with the rest obtained from reference TRBV28 and TRBJ2-7, is as follows: DVKVTQSSRYLVKRTGEKVFLECVQDMDHENMFWYRQDPGLGLRLIYFSYDVKMKEKGDIPEGYSVSREKKERFSLILESASTNQTSMYLCASRRRVYEQYFGPGTRLTVT.

The chain recombines TRBV28 with TRBJ2-7; D possibly corresponds to TRBD2 (5 bases). V was clipped by 1 base and J by 9 bases, with 16 bases between them. The CDR3 length is 14 residues. The germline V gene encodes CDR1 MDHEN and CDR2 SYDVKM. CDR3 protein: CASSLFSPRRGQYF. CDR3 DNA sequence: TGTGCCAGCAGTTTATTCTCACCGAGACGGGGGCAGTACTTC.

This clone was observed a few times. CDR3 bases: TGTGCCACCAGCTCAGTACAGCCATCCGAGCAGTACTTC. It is translated as CATSSVQPSEQYF. The rearrangement uses TRBV15 and TRBJ2-7; D unclear. The CDR3 has 13 amino acids. Germline assignment: CDR1 LNHNV and CDR2 YYDKDF (reference sequence). Trimming took 5 bases from V and 6 from J, leaving 14 bases between them.

This clone was counted only a few times. The CDR3: CASSHGQNYGYTF. The CDR3 DNA reads as TGTGCCAGCAGCCATGGACAGAACTATGGCTACACCTTC. The J gene is TRBJ1-2, the V gene TRBV6-5; a possible D gene is TRBD1 (6 bases). The ends were cut back, 6 bases at V and 2 bases at J, with 10 bases in the middle. Germline V gene lookup returns CDR1 MNHEY and CDR2 SVGAGI. This CDR3 has 13 amino acids.

This clone showed up just a few times. This chain uses TRBV7-2 with TRBJ1-1; D is uncertain. CDR3 size: 12 residues. V lost 4 bases, J lost 0 bases, and 3 bases lay in between. Germline CDR1 is SGHTA and CDR2 is FQGNSA. The DNA of the CDR3 is TGTGCCAGCAGCTACTTGAACACTGAAGCTTTCTTT. Protein sequence: CASSYLNTEAFF.

This clone turned up a few times. The chain recombines TRBV6-1 with TRBJ2-1, with 9 bases identical to TRBD1. The V gene's germline CDR1 is MNHNS and CDR2 SASEGT. The CDR3 sequence is 13 residues long. V lost 9 bases, J lost 2 bases, and 2 bases stayed unmatched. The CDR3 protein is CASTGGAYNEQFF. The CDR3 DNA sequence: TGTGCCAGTACAGGGGGCGCCTACAATGAGCAGTTCTTC.

This clone has only a few counts. The genes are TRBV7-2 and TRBJ2-5; D possibly corresponds to TRBD1 (6 bases). Germline CDR1 SGHTA, CDR2 FQGNSA. The CDR3 length is 15 residues. Trimming cost V 1 base and J 5 bases, with 14 bases left between them. The CDR3 region is CASSLGGWGQETQYF. Written as DNA, the CDR3 is TGTGCCAGCAGCTTAGGAGGGTGGGGGCAGGAGACCCAGTACTTC.

Only a few counts were recorded for this clone. The rearrangement uses TRBV5-1 and TRBJ2-5; D ambiguous. The CDR3 loop spans 13 amino acids. V was cut by 1 base and J by 2 bases, with 6 bases left in between. Germline V CDR1 and CDR2: SGHRS, YFSETQ. Written as DNA, the CDR3 is TGCGCCAGCAGCTTGAACGGTCAAGAGACCCAGTACTTC. Translating gives CASSLNGQETQYF.

This clone was observed a handful of times. The chain has TRBV5-6 and TRBJ2-1, with 8 bases lining up with TRBD2. The CDR3 extends over 13 amino acids. V shed 2 bases, J shed 6 bases, and the junction held 1 base outside the gene matches. The germline gives CDR1 SGHDT, CDR2 YYEEEE. The CDR3 spells CASSFGRGNEQFF. Written as DNA, the CDR3 is TGTGCCAGCAGCTTCGGGAGGGGCAATGAGCAGTTCTTC.

The chain uses TRBV2 and TRBJ2-5, with 9 nucleotides matching TRBD2. The CDR3 has 15 amino acids. Germline CDR1 SNHLY, CDR2 FYNNEI. V lost 7 bases and J lost 3; bases outside the gene matches: 9. DNA of the CDR3: TGTGCCAGCACCCTAGCGGGAACCGGAGAAGAGACCCAGTACTTC. Its translation is CASTLAGTGEETQYF.

V usage is TRBV7-9 and J usage is TRBJ2-5; possible D gene TRBD2, 5 bases. The CDR3 is 14 residues long. Germline loops: CDR1 SEHNR, CDR2 FQNEAQ (reference sequence). Trimming left V 1 base short and J 5 bases short, with 11 bases between. The CDR3 loop reads CASSLGGMVETQYF. The DNA for the CDR3 is TGTGCCAGCAGCTTAGGAGGGATGGTGGAGACCCAGTACTTC.

V is TRBV6-5 and J is TRBJ2-3; no clear D gene. This CDR3 contains 11 residues. Germline V gene lookup returns CDR1 MNHEY and CDR2 SVGAGI. Between the trimmed V and J ends, which lost 11 bases and 1 base, there was a span of 7 bases. The CDR3 is CAASGTDTQYF. CDR3 bases: TGTGCCGCCAGTGGCACAGATACGCAGTATTTT.

The chain employs TRBV7-9 and TRBJ2-2; TRBD1 aligns across 7 bases. Germline V gives CDR1 SEHNR, CDR2 FQNEAQ (reference sequence). This CDR3 contains 15 residues. The ends lost 5 bases at V and 5 bases at J; junction bases unmatched: 8. As DNA, the CDR3 is TGTGCCAGCAGCCCATCGACAGGGAGTACCGGGGAGCTGTTTTTT. This gives the protein CASSPSTGSTGELFF.

The chain carries TRBV6-4 and TRBJ2-5, with D unresolved. The CDR3 is made up of 13 amino acids. Germline V CDR1 and CDR2: MRHNA, SNTAGT. V dropped 4 bases and J dropped 4 bases, with 10 bases sitting between them. The CDR3 here is CASSVTAAETQYF. CDR3 bases: TGTGCCAGCAGTGTAACAGCAGCAGAGACCCAGTACTTC.

The J gene is TRBJ1-2, the V gene TRBV7-2; a weak D match, TRBD1 (5 bases). Trimming left V 2 bases short and J 8 bases short, with 12 bases between. The CDR3 sequence is 13 residues long. CDR1 and CDR2 from the germline V gene are SGHTA and FQGNSA. CDR3 in DNA: TGTGCCAGCAGCTTATCTCAGGGTCCGGGCTACACCTTC. Amino acid sequence: CASSLSQGPGYTF.

J is TRBJ1-2 and V is TRBV2, with 7 bases fitting TRBD1. This CDR3 has 14 amino acids. The germline V gene encodes CDR1 SNHLY and CDR2 FYNNEI. V trimming: 6 bases; J trimming: 2 bases; junction bases outside the gene matches: 6. The CDR3 DNA is TGTGCCAGCAGACTACGGGACAGCAACTATGGCTACACCTTC. Its translation: CASRLRDSNYGYTF.

Notes on this clone: The sample carries other DNA sequences with the same CDR3. This rearrangement joins TRBV19 to TRBJ2-3; D gene uncertain. This CDR3 is 11 amino acids long. The germline CDR1 and CDR2 sequences are LNHDA and SQIVND (reference sequence). V was clipped by 3 bases and J by 5 bases, with 3 bases between them. DNA for the CDR3: TGTGCCAGTAGTATCCGAGATACGCAGTATTTT. This sequence encodes CASSIRDTQYF. Together with reference TRBV19 and TRBJ2-3, the CDR3 gives the full variable domain: DGGITQSPKYLFRKEGQNVTLSCEQNLNHDAMYWYRQDPGQGLRLIYYSQIVNDFQKGDIAEGYSVSREKKESFPLTVTSAQKNPTAFYLCASSIRDTQYFGPGTRLTVL.

The V call is TRBV28, the J call TRBJ2-7; D is perhaps TRBD1 (5 bases). The CDR3 is made up of 14 amino acids. Trimming took 4 bases from V and 6 from J, leaving 16 bases between them. Per the germline V gene, CDR1 is MDHEN and CDR2 is SYDVKM. CDR3: CASSSPYGQGEQYF. The CDR3 nucleotides are TGTGCCAGCAGTTCCCCCTATGGCCAGGGCGAGCAGTACTTC.

This clone was recorded a few times. V usage is TRBV7-3 and J usage is TRBJ2-7; D perhaps matches TRBD1 (6 bases). The V gene's germline CDR1 is SGHTA and CDR2 FQGTGA. The CDR3 contains 15 residues. With 7 bases removed from V and 3 bases from J, the gap between germline ends came to 19 bases. The CDR3 spells CASNKQGSTGYEQYF. Written as DNA, the CDR3 is TGTGCCAGCAACAAACAGGGTTCCACCGGCTACGAGCAGTACTTC.

This clone has more than one count but fewer than ten. The genes are TRBV6-5 and TRBJ2-7, with TRBD1 as a possible D gene (5 bases). The V and J ends lost 0 bases and 4 bases respectively, with 16 bases between them. The CDR3 loop spans 16 amino acids. Germline V gives CDR1 MNHEY, CDR2 SVGAGI. The DNA for the CDR3 is TGTGCCAGCAGTTACTCTAGGGGCGGAAGGGCTTACGAGCAGTACTTC. Encoded protein: CASSYSRGGRAYEQYF.

The chain employs TRBV28 and TRBJ2-1; 16 nucleotides agree with TRBD2. CDR1 is MDHEN, CDR2 SYDVKM, per germline. This CDR3 has 15 amino acids. Trimming at V came to 5 bases and at J to 7 bases, leaving 2 bases not matched to a gene. The CDR3 bases are TGTGCCAGCAGTCAGGGACTAGCGGGAGGGAATGAGCAGTTCTTC. It yields the protein CASSQGLAGGNEQFF.